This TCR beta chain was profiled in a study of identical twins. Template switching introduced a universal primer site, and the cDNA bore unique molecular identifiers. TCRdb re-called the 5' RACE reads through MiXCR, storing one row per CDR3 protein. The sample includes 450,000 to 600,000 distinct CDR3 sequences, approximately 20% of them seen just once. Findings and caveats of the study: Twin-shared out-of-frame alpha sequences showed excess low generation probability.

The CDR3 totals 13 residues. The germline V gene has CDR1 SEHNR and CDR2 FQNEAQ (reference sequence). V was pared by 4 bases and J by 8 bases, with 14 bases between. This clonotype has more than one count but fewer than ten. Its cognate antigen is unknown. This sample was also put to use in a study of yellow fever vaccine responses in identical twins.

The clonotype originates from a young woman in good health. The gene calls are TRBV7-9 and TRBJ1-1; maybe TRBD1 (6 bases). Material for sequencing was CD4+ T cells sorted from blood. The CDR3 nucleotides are TGTGCCAGCAGCTCTCGGGACACCCAGGAAGCTTTCTTT. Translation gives CASSSRDTQEAFF.